The subject of this entry is one T cell receptor beta chain. Its specificity is not known. The entry originates in a study of cytomegalovirus exposure and HLA in healthy donors. The study, taken as a whole, reports: The majority of TCR sequences were rare, yet some public TCRs appeared in many donors.

The CDR3 contains 11 residues. CDR1 and CDR2 from the germline V gene are SQVTM and ANQGSEA. Trimming removed 8 bases from V and 4 bases from J, with 9 bases in between. 60 Vbeta and 13 Jbeta primers were used in PCR. Here immunoSEQ multiplex PCR was the method, and the copy in TCRdb shows in-frame clones only, minus some. Of 150,000 to 200,000 clones in the sample, about four fifths were seen once. The sample comprised PBMCs. This receptor was obtained from a young man in good health and CMV-seronegative. J is TRBJ1-3 and V is TRBV29-1; D unclear. The CDR3 spells CSTRMGNTIYF. CDR3 in DNA: TGCAGCACGCGCATGGGAAACACCATATATTTT.